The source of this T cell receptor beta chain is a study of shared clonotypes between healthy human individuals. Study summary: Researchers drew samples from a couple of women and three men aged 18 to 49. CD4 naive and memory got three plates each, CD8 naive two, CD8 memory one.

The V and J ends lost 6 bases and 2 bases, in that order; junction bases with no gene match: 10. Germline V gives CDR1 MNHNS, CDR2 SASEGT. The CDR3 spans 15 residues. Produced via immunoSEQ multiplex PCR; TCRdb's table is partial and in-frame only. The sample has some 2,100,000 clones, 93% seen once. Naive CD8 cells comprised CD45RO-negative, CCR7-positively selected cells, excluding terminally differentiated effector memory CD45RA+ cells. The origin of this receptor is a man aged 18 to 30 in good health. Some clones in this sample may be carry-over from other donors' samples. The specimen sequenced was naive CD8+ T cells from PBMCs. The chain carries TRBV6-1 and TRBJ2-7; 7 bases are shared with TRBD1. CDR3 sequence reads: CASSPGTVTTYEQYF. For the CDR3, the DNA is TGTGCCAGCAGCCCCGGGACAGTTACTACCTACGAGCAGTACTTC.